The rows below give T cell receptor beta chains drawn from one sample of a study of response to subunit inactivated influenza vaccine. One entry per CDR3 protein results from TCRdb running MiXCR on the RT-PCR reads. The repertoire holds under 550,000 distinct CDR3 sequences, with approximately 7.1% as singletons. The input for sequencing was PBMCs from blood, taken about 24 months after vaccination. These receptors were taken from a man aged 45-69 years who received an inactivated influenza vaccine. Each CDR3 is given with its conserved first and last residue. The D gene is left open where the match is weak. Size tells how often a clone was seen (once, few, many) or the class of an expanded clone, and some rows leave it out.

TRBJ2-2	TRBD1	TRBV12-3/TRBV12-4	few	CASRKRQGMVSGELFF	TGTGCCAGCAGGAAAAGACAGGGGATGGTCTCCGGGGAGCTGTTTTTT
TRBJ1-6	TRBD1	TRBV5-1	NA	CASSFGQGDNSPLHF	TGCGCCAGCAGCTTCGGACAGGGGGATAATTCACCCCTCCACTTT
TRBJ1-1	NA	TRBV6-1	NA	CASSAYGTRTAEAFF	TGTGCCAGCAGTGCTTACGGGACAAGGACTGCTGAAGCTTTCTTT
TRBJ2-1	NA	TRBV10-3	NA	CAISESTLGLSPRGQFF	TGTGCCATCAGTGAGTCTACGTTGGGACTTAGCCCCCGAGGGCAGTTCTTC
TRBJ2-3	NA	TRBV4-2	NA	CASSHTLAGNDTDTQYF	TGTGCCAGCAGCCATACCCTGGCAGGGAACGACACAGATACGCAGTATTTT
TRBJ2-7	TRBD1	TRBV7-2	few	CASSLVPGQGTEQYF	TGTGCCAGCAGCTTAGTCCCGGGACAGGGGACCGAGCAGTACTTC
TRBJ2-5	NA	TRBV11-2	few	CASSSPRQGKTQYF	TGTGCCAGCAGCTCCCCGAGGCAGGGGAAGACCCAGTACTTC
TRBJ2-2	TRBD2	TRBV11-2	few	CASSLSGRVDTGELFF	TGTGCCAGCAGCTTAAGCGGGAGGGTGGACACCGGGGAGCTGTTTTTT
TRBJ2-2	TRBD1	TRBV7-2	many	CASRPYRGPGELFF	TGTGCCAGCAGACCTTACAGGGGACCCGGGGAGCTGTTTTTT
TRBJ2-5	NA	TRBV5-1	few	CASRSGRSTETQYF	TGCGCCAGCAGATCCGGGAGAAGCACGGAGACCCAGTACTTC
TRBJ2-5	NA	TRBV10-3	many	CAISDPGVAQETQYF	TGTGCCATCAGCGACCCCGGCGTTGCCCAAGAGACCCAGTACTTC
TRBJ1-1	TRBD1	TRBV6-1	many	CASSRQGGNTEAFF	TGTGCCAGCAGTCGACAGGGGGGGAACACTGAAGCTTTCTTT
TRBJ1-1	NA	TRBV6-5	many	CASSHPPPNTEAFF	TGTGCCAGCAGTCACCCTCCGCCGAACACTGAAGCTTTCTTT
TRBJ2-4	NA	TRBV24-1	many	CATRDRRNIQYF	TGTGCCACCAGGGACCGTCGAAACATTCAGTACTTC
TRBJ1-3	NA	TRBV15	many	CATSRAWGASSGNTIYF	TGTGCCACCAGCAGAGCTTGGGGGGCAAGCTCTGGAAACACCATATATTTT
TRBJ1-1	NA	TRBV12-3/TRBV12-4	many	CASTRGGNTEAFF	TGTGCCAGCACACGGGGGGGGAACACTGAAGCTTTCTTT
TRBJ2-7	NA	TRBV5-1	few	CASSVRGSFSEQYF	TGCGCCAGCAGCGTGCGTGGTTCATTCAGCGAGCAGTACTTC
TRBJ2-4	NA	TRBV28	NA	CASSLSPGSKNIQYF	TGTGCCAGCAGTTTGAGTCCAGGGTCCAAAAACATTCAGTACTTC
TRBJ2-7	NA	TRBV6-5	NA	CASSYSYQETYEQYF	TGTGCCAGCAGTTACTCATACCAGGAAACCTACGAGCAGTACTTC
TRBJ2-4	NA	TRBV4-3	NA	CASSQDGRRALAKNIQYF	TGCGCCAGCAGCCAAGATGGACGCAGGGCTCTAGCCAAAAACATTCAGTACTTC
TRBJ2-7	TRBD2	TRBV6-2/TRBV6-3	few	CASKSRLAGNYEQYF	TGTGCCAGCAAATCAAGGCTAGCGGGCAACTACGAGCAGTACTTC
TRBJ2-7	TRBD2	TRBV5-1	few	CASSLVAGGWYEQYF	TGCGCCAGCAGCTTGGTAGCGGGAGGTTGGTACGAGCAGTACTTC
TRBJ2-7	NA	TRBV11-2	NA	CASSLDRLSYEQYF	TGTGCCAGCAGCTTAGATAGACTGTCGTACGAGCAGTACTTC
TRBJ1-3	NA	TRBV18	many	CASSGTNSGNTIYF	TGTGCCAGCTCAGGGACAAACTCTGGAAACACCATATATTTT
TRBJ2-2	TRBD2	TRBV4-3	NA	CANGREGPGELFF	TGCGCGAACGGGCGGGAGGGCCCCGGGGAGCTGTTTTTT
TRBJ2-2	NA	TRBV7-2	few	CASSPAVLSGELFF	TGTGCCAGCAGCCCGGCGGTGTTATCCGGGGAGCTGTTTTTT
TRBJ1-1	NA	TRBV6-2/TRBV6-3	few	CASSYPGRRNTEAFF	TGTGCCAGCAGTTATCCCGGACGGAGGAACACTGAAGCTTTCTTT
TRBJ1-2	TRBD1	TRBV29-1	many	CSGGQGANYGYTF	TGCAGCGGGGGACAGGGAGCTAACTATGGCTACACCTTC
TRBJ2-1	TRBD2	TRBV20-1	NA	CSARSGTSAQNEQFF	TGCAGTGCTAGATCTGGGACTAGCGCCCAGAATGAGCAGTTCTTC
TRBJ2-1	TRBD1	TRBV3-1	many	CASSQDRRTGDNEQFF	TGTGCCAGCAGCCAAGATCGGAGGACAGGGGACAATGAGCAGTTCTTC
TRBJ2-7	NA	TRBV5-1	many	CASSFTGRNYEQYF	TGCGCCAGCAGCTTTACAGGGAGAAACTACGAGCAGTACTTC
TRBJ1-1	NA	TRBV12-3/TRBV12-4	NA	CASRDTGTEAFF	TGTGCCAGCAGGGACACAGGGACTGAAGCTTTCTTT
TRBJ2-2	NA	TRBV14	many	CASSQVITNTGELFF	TGTGCCAGCAGCCAAGTAATAACAAACACCGGGGAGCTGTTTTTT
TRBJ1-6	NA	TRBV20-1	many	CSARDLRGGSNSPLHF	TGCAGTGCTAGAGATCTGAGGGGCGGGAGTAATTCACCCCTCCACTTT
TRBJ1-1	NA	TRBV6-2/TRBV6-3	many	CASTGRKNTEAFF	TGTGCCAGCACAGGACGGAAGAACACTGAAGCTTTCTTT
TRBJ2-2	TRBD2	TRBV7-2	many	CASSPRVAGAGELFF	TGTGCCAGCAGCCCACGGGTAGCGGGAGCCGGGGAGCTGTTTTTT
TRBJ2-5	NA	TRBV29-1	few	CSFRRFEETQYF	TGCAGCTTCCGGCGTTTTGAAGAGACCCAGTACTTC
TRBJ2-2	NA	TRBV12-3/TRBV12-4	many	CASSFEQLNTGELFF	TGTGCCAGCAGTTTCGAACAGCTTAACACCGGGGAGCTGTTTTTT
TRBJ2-4	TRBD1	TRBV5-6	NA	CASSRSGQGKNIPYF	TGTGCCAGCAGCCGATCGGGACAGGGCAAAAACATCCCCTACTTC
TRBJ2-7	NA	TRBV19	NA	CASSPEMGSSYEQYF	TGTGCCAGTAGCCCCGAGATGGGTAGCAGTTACGAGCAGTACTTC